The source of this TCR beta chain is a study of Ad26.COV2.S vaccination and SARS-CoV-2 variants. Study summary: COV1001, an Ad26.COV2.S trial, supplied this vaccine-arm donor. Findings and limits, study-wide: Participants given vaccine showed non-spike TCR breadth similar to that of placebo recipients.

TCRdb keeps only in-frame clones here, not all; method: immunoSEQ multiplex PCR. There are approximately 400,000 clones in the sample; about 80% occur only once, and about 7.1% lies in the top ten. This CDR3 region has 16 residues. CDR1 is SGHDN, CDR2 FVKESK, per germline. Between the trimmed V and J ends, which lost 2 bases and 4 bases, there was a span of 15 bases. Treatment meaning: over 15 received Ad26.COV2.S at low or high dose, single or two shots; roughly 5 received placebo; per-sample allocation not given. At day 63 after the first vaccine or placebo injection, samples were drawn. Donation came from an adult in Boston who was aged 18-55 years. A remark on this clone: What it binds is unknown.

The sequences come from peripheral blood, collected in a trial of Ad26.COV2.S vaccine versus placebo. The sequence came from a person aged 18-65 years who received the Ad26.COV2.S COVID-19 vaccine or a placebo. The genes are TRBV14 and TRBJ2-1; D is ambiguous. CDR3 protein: CASSQSFPAAYNEQFF. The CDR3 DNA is TGTGCCAGCAGCCAATCTTTCCCAGCAGCTTACAATGAGCAGTTCTTC.